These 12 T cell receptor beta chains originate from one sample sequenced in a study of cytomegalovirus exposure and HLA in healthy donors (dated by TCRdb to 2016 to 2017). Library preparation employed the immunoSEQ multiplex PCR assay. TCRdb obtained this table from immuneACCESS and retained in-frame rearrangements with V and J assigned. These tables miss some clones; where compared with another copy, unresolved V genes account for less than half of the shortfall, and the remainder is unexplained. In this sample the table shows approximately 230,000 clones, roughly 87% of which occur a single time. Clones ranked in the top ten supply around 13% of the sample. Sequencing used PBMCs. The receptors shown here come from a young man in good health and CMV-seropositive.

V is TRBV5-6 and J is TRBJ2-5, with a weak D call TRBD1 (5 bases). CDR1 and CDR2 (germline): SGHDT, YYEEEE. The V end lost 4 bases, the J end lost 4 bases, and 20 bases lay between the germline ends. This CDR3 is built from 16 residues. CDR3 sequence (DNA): TGTGCCAGCAGCCCCTGGGGCGGCGATTTAGGAGAGACCCAGTACTTC. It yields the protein CASSPWGGDLGETQYF.

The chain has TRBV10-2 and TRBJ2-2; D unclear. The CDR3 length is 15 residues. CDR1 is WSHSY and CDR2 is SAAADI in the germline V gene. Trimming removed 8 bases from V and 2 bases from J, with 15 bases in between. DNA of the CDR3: TGCGCCAGCCGTGGAAGACTTTTCAACACCGGGGAGCTGTTTTTT. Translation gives CASRGRLFNTGELFF.

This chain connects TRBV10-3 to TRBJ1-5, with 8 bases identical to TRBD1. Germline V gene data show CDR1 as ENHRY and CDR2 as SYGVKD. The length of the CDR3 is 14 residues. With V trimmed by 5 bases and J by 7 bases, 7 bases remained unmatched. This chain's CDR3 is CAISKDRGEQPQHF. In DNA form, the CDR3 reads TGTGCCATCAGTAAAGACAGGGGTGAGCAGCCCCAGCATTTT.

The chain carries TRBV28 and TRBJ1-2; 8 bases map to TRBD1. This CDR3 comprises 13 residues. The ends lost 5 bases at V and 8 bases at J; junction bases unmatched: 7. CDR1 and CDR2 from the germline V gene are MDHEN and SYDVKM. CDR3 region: CASSPQGAWGYTF. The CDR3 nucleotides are TGTGCCAGCAGTCCCCAGGGGGCGTGGGGCTACACCTTC.

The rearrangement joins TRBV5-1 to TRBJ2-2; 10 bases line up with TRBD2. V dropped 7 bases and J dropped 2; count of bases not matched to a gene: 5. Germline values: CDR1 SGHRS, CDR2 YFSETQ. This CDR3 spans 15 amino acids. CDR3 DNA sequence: TGCGCCAGCTACGCTAGCGGGGGTAACACCGGGGAGCTGTTTTTT. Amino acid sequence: CASYASGGNTGELFF.

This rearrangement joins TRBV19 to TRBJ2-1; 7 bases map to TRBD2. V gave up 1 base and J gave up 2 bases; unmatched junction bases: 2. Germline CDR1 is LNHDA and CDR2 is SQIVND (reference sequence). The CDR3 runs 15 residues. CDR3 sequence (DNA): TGTGCCAGTAGTATAGGCCTAGCGGCCTACAATGAGCAGTTCTTC. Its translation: CASSIGLAAYNEQFF. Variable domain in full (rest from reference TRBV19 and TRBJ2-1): DGGITQSPKYLFRKEGQNVTLSCEQNLNHDAMYWYRQDPGQGLRLIYYSQIVNDFQKGDIAEGYSVSREKKESFPLTVTSAQKNPTAFYLCASSIGLAAYNEQFFGPGTRLTVL.

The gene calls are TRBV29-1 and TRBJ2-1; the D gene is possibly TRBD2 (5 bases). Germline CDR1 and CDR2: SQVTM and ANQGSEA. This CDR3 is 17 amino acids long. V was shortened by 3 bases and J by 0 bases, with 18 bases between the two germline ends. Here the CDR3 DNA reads TGCAGCGTTGATCGGCGCCTCACTAGTTACTCCTACAATGAGCAGTTCTTC. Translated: CSVDRRLTSYSYNEQFF.

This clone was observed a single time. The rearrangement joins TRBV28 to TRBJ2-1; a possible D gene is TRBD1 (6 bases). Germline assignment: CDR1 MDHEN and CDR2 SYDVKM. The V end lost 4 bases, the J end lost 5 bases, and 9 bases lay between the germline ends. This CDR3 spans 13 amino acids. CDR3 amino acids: CASSSYRDNEQFF. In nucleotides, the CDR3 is TGTGCCAGCAGTTCCTACAGGGACAATGAGCAGTTCTTC.

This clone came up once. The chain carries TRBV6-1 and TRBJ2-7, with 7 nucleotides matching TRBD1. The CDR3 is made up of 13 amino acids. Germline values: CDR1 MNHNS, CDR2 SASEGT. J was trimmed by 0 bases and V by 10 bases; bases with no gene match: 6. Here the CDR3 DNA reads TGTGCCACGTTTACAGGGGACTCCTACGAGCAGTACTTC. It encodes CATFTGDSYEQYF.

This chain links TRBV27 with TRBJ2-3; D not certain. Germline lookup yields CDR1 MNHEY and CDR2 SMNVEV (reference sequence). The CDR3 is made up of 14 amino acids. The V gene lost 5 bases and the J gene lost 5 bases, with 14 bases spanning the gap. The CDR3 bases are TGTGCCAGCAGTCTAACGGCAGGATTAGATACGCAGTATTTT. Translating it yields CASSLTAGLDTQYF.

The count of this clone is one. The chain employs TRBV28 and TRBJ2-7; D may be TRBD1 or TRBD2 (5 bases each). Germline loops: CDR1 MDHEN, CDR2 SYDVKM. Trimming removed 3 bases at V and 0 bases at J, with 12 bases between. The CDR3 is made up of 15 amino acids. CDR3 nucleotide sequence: TGTGCCAGCAGTTTTCGGGGCCAGAGCTCCTACGAGCAGTACTTC. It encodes CASSFRGQSSYEQYF.

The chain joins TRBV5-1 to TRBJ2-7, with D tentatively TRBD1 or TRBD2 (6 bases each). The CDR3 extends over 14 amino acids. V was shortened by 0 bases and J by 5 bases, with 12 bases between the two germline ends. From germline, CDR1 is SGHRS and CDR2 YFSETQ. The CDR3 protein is CASSLVPGGDEQYF. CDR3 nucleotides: TGCGCCAGCAGCTTGGTCCCCGGGGGCGACGAGCAGTACTTC. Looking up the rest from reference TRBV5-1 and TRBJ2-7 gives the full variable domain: KAGVTQTPRYLIKTRGQQVTLSCSPISGHRSVSWYQQTPGQGLQFLFEYFSETQRNKGNFPGRFSGRQFSNSRSEMNVSTLELGDSALYLCASSLVPGGDEQYFGPGTRLTVT.